The T cell receptor beta chain described here comes from a study of OX40 agonist ivuxolimab in advanced cancers. The study's findings and limits: In CD8+ T cells, expanded clones were on average more numerous than in CD4+.

As regards this clone: Its antigen is not identified.

The V end was cut by 4 bases, the J end by 0 bases, with 16 bases between. The CDR3 length is 17 residues. In germline, CDR1 is LNHDA, CDR2 SQIVND (reference sequence). The protocol was immunoSEQ multiplex PCR, while the TCRdb copy is restricted to in-frame clones and leaves out a portion. The table records tens of thousands of clones, 85% to 90% of them present only once. Autoimmune disease history or systemic immunosuppression meant exclusion. This chain connects TRBV19 to TRBJ1-5, with D tentatively TRBD1 (5 bases). Specimen: CD4+ or CD8+ T cells sorted from blood, collected in a trial of the OX40 agonist ivuxolimab. The sequence was obtained from an adult with an advanced solid tumor such as melanoma, head and neck, liver or kidney cancer. The CDR3 protein is CASSRDGARYSNQPQHF. The CDR3 nucleotides read TGTGCCAGTAGTAGGGACGGCGCCCGTTATAGCAATCAGCCCCAGCATTTT. The complete variable domain, with remaining parts taken from reference TRBV19 and TRBJ1-5, reads DGGITQSPKYLFRKEGQNVTLSCEQNLNHDAMYWYRQDPGQGLRLIYYSQIVNDFQKGDIAEGYSVSREKKESFPLTVTSAQKNPTAFYLCASSRDGARYSNQPQHFGDGTRLSIL.